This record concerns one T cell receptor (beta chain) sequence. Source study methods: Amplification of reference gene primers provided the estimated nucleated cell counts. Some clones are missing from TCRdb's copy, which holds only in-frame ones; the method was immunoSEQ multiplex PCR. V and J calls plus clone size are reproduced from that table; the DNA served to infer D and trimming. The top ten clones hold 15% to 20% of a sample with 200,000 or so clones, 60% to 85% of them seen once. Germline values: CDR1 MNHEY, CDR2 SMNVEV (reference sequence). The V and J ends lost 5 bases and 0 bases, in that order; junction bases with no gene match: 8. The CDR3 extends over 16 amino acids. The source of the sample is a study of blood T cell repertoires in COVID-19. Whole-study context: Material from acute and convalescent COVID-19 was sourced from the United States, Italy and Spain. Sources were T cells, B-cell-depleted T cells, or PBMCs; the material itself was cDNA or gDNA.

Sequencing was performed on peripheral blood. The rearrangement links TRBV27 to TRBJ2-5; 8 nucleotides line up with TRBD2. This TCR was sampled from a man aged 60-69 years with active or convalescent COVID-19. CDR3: CASSERGGRYQETQYF. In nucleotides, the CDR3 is TGTGCCAGCAGTGAGCGAGGCGGGAGGTACCAAGAGACCCAGTACTTC.